The sequence of this T cell receptor beta chain was determined in a study of CD8+CD57+ T cells in acquired aplastic anemia. For the study at large: The DNA of sorted CD4+ and CD8+ cells averaged 3.2 ug. Reads per healthy sample averaged roughly 9.9 million (CD4+) and under 12 million (CD8+).

Whole-study findings and limits: Comparison of patients with controls identified roughly 27 shared CD8+ CDR3 sequences.

A note on this clonotype: Antigen unknown. A much larger clone lies one base from this, so it may be a read error.

Genomic DNA constituted the template upon which TCR beta VDJ and CDR3 profiling was performed. TCRdb reprocessed the reads via MiXCR and lists one record per CDR3 protein. The data contain over 100,000 distinct CDR3 sequences, less than 45% of them singletons. CDR3 length equals 15 residues. Per the germline V gene, CDR1 is KGHSH and CDR2 is LQKENI. Material for sequencing was sorted CD4+, CD8+, or CD8+CD57+ T cells (not recorded which) from PBMCs. The origin of this receptor is a human donor in good health, serving as a control. This chain links TRBV18 with TRBJ1-2, with TRBD1 identical over 9 bases. CDR3 DNA: TGTGCCAGCTCGCAAACAGGGGGCAGGCCCTATGGCTGCACCTTC. It specifies CASSQTGGRPYGCTF.